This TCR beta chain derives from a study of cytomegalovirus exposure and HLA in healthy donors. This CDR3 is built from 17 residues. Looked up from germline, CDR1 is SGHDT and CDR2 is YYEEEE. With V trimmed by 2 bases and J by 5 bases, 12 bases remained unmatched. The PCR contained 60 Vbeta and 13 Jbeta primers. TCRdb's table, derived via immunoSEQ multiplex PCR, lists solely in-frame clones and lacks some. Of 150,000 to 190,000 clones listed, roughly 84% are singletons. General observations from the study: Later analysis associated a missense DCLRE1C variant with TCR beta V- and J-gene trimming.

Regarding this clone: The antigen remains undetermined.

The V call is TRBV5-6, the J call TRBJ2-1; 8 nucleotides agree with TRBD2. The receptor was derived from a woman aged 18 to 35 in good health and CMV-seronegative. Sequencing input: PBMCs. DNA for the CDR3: TGTGCCAGCAGCTTAGGATTTGGCGGGGGGCAAGACAATGAGCAGTTCTTC. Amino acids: CASSLGFGGGQDNEQFF.